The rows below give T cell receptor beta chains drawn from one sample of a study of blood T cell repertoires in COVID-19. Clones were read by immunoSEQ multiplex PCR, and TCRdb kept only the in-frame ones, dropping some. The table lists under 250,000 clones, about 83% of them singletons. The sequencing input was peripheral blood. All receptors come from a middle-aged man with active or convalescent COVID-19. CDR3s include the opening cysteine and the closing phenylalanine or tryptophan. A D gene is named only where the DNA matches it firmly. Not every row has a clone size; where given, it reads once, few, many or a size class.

cdr3_aa: CASSPYRGAEMGEQYF; cdr3_nt: TGTGCCAGCAGCCCCTACAGGGGGGCCGAAATGGGGGAGCAGTACTTC; j_call: TRBJ2-7; d_call: TRBD1; v_call: TRBV7-9; clone_size: -
cdr3_aa: CASSITSGTAYNEQFF; cdr3_nt: TGTGCCAGTAGTATAACATCCGGGACAGCTTACAATGAGCAGTTCTTC; j_call: TRBJ2-1; d_call: TRBD1; v_call: TRBV19; clone_size: -
cdr3_aa: CASSRILTGGGTEAFF; cdr3_nt: TGTGCCAGCAGTCGTATACTGACAGGGGGAGGGACTGAAGCTTTCTTT; j_call: TRBJ1-1; d_call: TRBD1; v_call: TRBV11-2; clone_size: -
cdr3_aa: CASKRTGSGELFF; cdr3_nt: TGTGCCAGCAAGAGGACAGGGTCCGGGGAGCTGTTTTTT; j_call: TRBJ2-2; d_call: TRBD1; v_call: TRBV6-5; clone_size: once
cdr3_aa: CASNYRAMNTEAFF; cdr3_nt: TGTGCCAGCAATTACAGGGCCATGAACACTGAAGCTTTCTTT; j_call: TRBJ1-1; d_call: -; v_call: TRBV2; clone_size: once
cdr3_aa: CASSSQGLATGIGKNIQYF; cdr3_nt: TGTGCCAGCAGCTCCCAAGGGTTGGCCACCGGGATAGGCAAAAACATTCAGTACTTC; j_call: TRBJ2-4; d_call: -; v_call: TRBV11-2; clone_size: -
cdr3_aa: CAWRVQVTEAFF; cdr3_nt: TGTGCCTGGAGAGTACAGGTCACAGAAGCTTTCTTT; j_call: TRBJ1-1; d_call: -; v_call: TRBV30; clone_size: -
cdr3_aa: CASSLSHPGYNEQFF; cdr3_nt: TGTGCCAGCAGTTTAAGTCACCCGGGGTACAATGAGCAGTTCTTC; j_call: TRBJ2-1; d_call: -; v_call: TRBV27; clone_size: -
cdr3_aa: CASSPSGGGSNQPQHF; cdr3_nt: TGCGCCAGCAGCCCCTCGGGGGGAGGAAGCAATCAGCCCCAGCATTTT; j_call: TRBJ1-5; d_call: -; v_call: TRBV5-1; clone_size: -
cdr3_aa: CASSLGQGSDTQYF; cdr3_nt: TGTGCCAGCAGTTTAGGACAGGGCTCAGATACGCAGTATTTT; j_call: TRBJ2-3; d_call: TRBD1; v_call: TRBV6-6; clone_size: -
cdr3_aa: CASSQGQGVGYTF; cdr3_nt: TGCGCCAGCAGTCAAGGGCAGGGCGTTGGCTACACCTTC; j_call: TRBJ1-2; d_call: -; v_call: TRBV23-1; clone_size: -
cdr3_aa: CASRMTGGTEAFF; cdr3_nt: TGTGCCAGCAGAATGACAGGGGGCACTGAAGCTTTCTTT; j_call: TRBJ1-1; d_call: TRBD1; v_call: TRBV7-2; clone_size: once
cdr3_aa: CASSLYNRRTEAFF; cdr3_nt: TGCGCCAGCAGCTTGTATAACAGACGCACTGAAGCTTTCTTT; j_call: TRBJ1-1; d_call: -; v_call: TRBV5-1; clone_size: -
cdr3_aa: CASSPGEVTGANVLTF; cdr3_nt: TGTGCCAGCAGCCCCGGGGAGGTTACTGGGGCCAACGTCCTGACTTTC; j_call: TRBJ2-6; d_call: -; v_call: TRBV7-9; clone_size: -
cdr3_aa: CASRAGTSVAYEQYF; cdr3_nt: TGTGCCAGCAGGGCCGGGACTAGCGTTGCCTACGAGCAGTACTTC; j_call: TRBJ2-7; d_call: TRBD2; v_call: TRBV6-5; clone_size: -
cdr3_aa: CAWTPSGRGGTLNQPQHF; cdr3_nt: TGTGCCTGGACCCCATCGGGTCGGGGGGGAACCCTAAATCAGCCCCAGCATTTT; j_call: TRBJ1-5; d_call: -; v_call: TRBV30; clone_size: -
cdr3_aa: CAWSRGQARGLYGYTF; cdr3_nt: TGTGCCTGGAGTCGGGGACAGGCGAGGGGTTTGTATGGCTACACCTTC; j_call: TRBJ1-2; d_call: TRBD1; v_call: TRBV30; clone_size: few
cdr3_aa: CASSYTGLPNQPQHF; cdr3_nt: TGTGCCAGCAGTTATACAGGGTTACCCAATCAGCCCCAGCATTTT; j_call: TRBJ1-5; d_call: -; v_call: TRBV6-5; clone_size: -
cdr3_aa: CASSHARTGVDTEAFF; cdr3_nt: TGTGCCAGCAGCCACGCTAGGACAGGGGTGGACACTGAAGCTTTCTTT; j_call: TRBJ1-1; d_call: TRBD1; v_call: TRBV11-2; clone_size: -
cdr3_aa: CASSVRRGQPNTGELFF; cdr3_nt: TGTGCTAGCAGCGTCAGACGCGGACAGCCGAACACCGGGGAGCTGTTTTTT; j_call: TRBJ2-2; d_call: -; v_call: TRBV7-7; clone_size: -
cdr3_aa: CASSFQVQGEQYF; cdr3_nt: TGTGCCAGCAGCTTTCAGGTCCAGGGCGAGCAGTACTTC; j_call: TRBJ2-7; d_call: -; v_call: TRBV11-2; clone_size: once
cdr3_aa: CASSEEGAVGTEAFF; cdr3_nt: TGTGCCAGCAGTGAGGAGGGGGCTGTGGGCACTGAAGCTTTCTTT; j_call: TRBJ1-1; d_call: TRBD1; v_call: TRBV6-1; clone_size: -
cdr3_aa: CASSSRGTGADTQYF; cdr3_nt: TGTGCCAGCAGCTCCCGGGGAACGGGGGCAGATACGCAGTATTTT; j_call: TRBJ2-3; d_call: -; v_call: TRBV11-3; clone_size: -
cdr3_aa: CASSLAVYEKLFF; cdr3_nt: TGTGCCAGCAGCTTAGCCGTTTATGAAAAACTGTTTTTT; j_call: TRBJ1-4; d_call: -; v_call: TRBV7-2; clone_size: -
cdr3_aa: CASSEGVRNRGVSGNTIYF; cdr3_nt: TGTGCCAGCAGTGAAGGAGTGAGGAACAGGGGTGTTTCTGGAAACACCATATATTTT; j_call: TRBJ1-3; d_call: TRBD1; v_call: TRBV6-1; clone_size: -
cdr3_aa: CSVEEGGRFGEQYF; cdr3_nt: TGCAGCGTTGAAGAGGGTGGCAGGTTCGGCGAGCAGTACTTC; j_call: TRBJ2-7; d_call: -; v_call: TRBV29-1; clone_size: -
cdr3_aa: CASSLPGGVGYNEQFF; cdr3_nt: TGTGCCAGCAGCTTGCCAGGGGGCGTCGGCTACAATGAGCAGTTCTTC; j_call: TRBJ2-1; d_call: TRBD1; v_call: TRBV5-4; clone_size: -
cdr3_aa: CASSVGGQGWDEQFF; cdr3_nt: TGTGCCAGCAGCGTAGGGGGACAGGGGTGGGATGAGCAGTTCTTC; j_call: TRBJ2-1; d_call: TRBD1; v_call: TRBV9; clone_size: -
cdr3_aa: CASSPFLLRGTEAFF; cdr3_nt: TGTGCCAGCAGCCCCTTTCTATTAAGGGGCACTGAAGCTTTCTTT; j_call: TRBJ1-1; d_call: -; v_call: TRBV7-9; clone_size: -
cdr3_aa: CASSQDRDYEQYF; cdr3_nt: TGTGCCAGCAGCCAAGACAGGGATTACGAGCAGTACTTC; j_call: TRBJ2-7; d_call: TRBD1; v_call: TRBV7-6; clone_size: -
cdr3_aa: CASRLVLGGGSSYEQYF; cdr3_nt: TGTGCAAGTCGCTTAGTGCTCGGCGGGGGAAGCTCCTACGAGCAGTACTTC; j_call: TRBJ2-7; d_call: -; v_call: TRBV12-2; clone_size: -
cdr3_aa: CASSLADRSLSGNTIYF; cdr3_nt: TGTGCCAGCAGCTTAGCCGACAGGTCCCTCTCTGGAAACACCATATATTTT; j_call: TRBJ1-3; d_call: -; v_call: TRBV7-9; clone_size: -
cdr3_aa: CASSSRGLNEKLFF; cdr3_nt: TGTGCCAGCAGCTCCAGGGGGCTCAATGAAAAACTGTTTTTT; j_call: TRBJ1-4; d_call: TRBD1; v_call: TRBV6-5; clone_size: -
cdr3_aa: CAWSPLGGGGVGYTF; cdr3_nt: TGTGCCTGGAGTCCCCTTGGTGGAGGAGGAGTCGGCTACACCTTC; j_call: TRBJ1-2; d_call: -; v_call: TRBV30; clone_size: -
cdr3_aa: CASSSAQGTADTQYF; cdr3_nt: TGCGCCAGCAGCTCCGCACAGGGGACGGCGGATACGCAGTATTTT; j_call: TRBJ2-3; d_call: TRBD1; v_call: TRBV5-1; clone_size: -
cdr3_aa: CASSLGFSYEQYF; cdr3_nt: TGTGCCAGCAGTTTGGGCTTCTCCTACGAGCAGTACTTC; j_call: TRBJ2-7; d_call: -; v_call: TRBV28; clone_size: -
cdr3_aa: CAWSRRADSGNTIYF; cdr3_nt: TGTGCCTGGAGTAGGAGGGCGGACTCTGGAAACACCATATATTTT; j_call: TRBJ1-3; d_call: -; v_call: TRBV30; clone_size: -
cdr3_aa: CASSLARLAGGDEQYF; cdr3_nt: TGTGCCAGCAGCTTAGCCCGGCTAGCGGGAGGGGACGAGCAGTACTTC; j_call: TRBJ2-7; d_call: TRBD2; v_call: TRBV7-9; clone_size: -
cdr3_aa: CASSFIAGGRKPTDTQYF; cdr3_nt: TGTGCCAGCAGTTTCATAGCGGGGGGCCGAAAACCCACAGATACGCAGTATTTT; j_call: TRBJ2-3; d_call: TRBD2; v_call: TRBV5-4; clone_size: few
cdr3_aa: CASSVAHRDRTYEQYF; cdr3_nt: TGTGCCAGCAGCGTAGCCCACCGTGACAGGACTTACGAGCAGTACTTC; j_call: TRBJ2-7; d_call: -; v_call: TRBV9; clone_size: -
cdr3_aa: CASSRLSEGYTF; cdr3_nt: TGTGCCAGCAGTAGACTAAGCGAGGGCTACACCTTC; j_call: TRBJ1-2; d_call: -; v_call: TRBV25-1; clone_size: few
cdr3_aa: CASKGTVYGYTF; cdr3_nt: TGTGCCAGCAAAGGGACAGTCTATGGCTACACCTTC; j_call: TRBJ1-2; d_call: TRBD1; v_call: TRBV6-6; clone_size: -
cdr3_aa: CASSPIPGQEKETQYF; cdr3_nt: TGTGCCAGTAGTCCGATACCGGGACAGGAGAAAGAGACCCAGTACTTC; j_call: TRBJ2-5; d_call: TRBD1; v_call: TRBV19; clone_size: -
cdr3_aa: CASSSESTGDYGYTF; cdr3_nt: TGTGCCAGCAGCTCCGAATCTACAGGGGACTATGGCTACACCTTC; j_call: TRBJ1-2; d_call: TRBD1; v_call: TRBV7-9; clone_size: -
cdr3_aa: CASSPIAGGRETQYF; cdr3_nt: TGTGCCAGCAGCCCTATAGCGGGGGGGCGAGAGACCCAGTACTTC; j_call: TRBJ2-5; d_call: TRBD2; v_call: TRBV3-1/TRBV3-2; clone_size: -
cdr3_aa: CASSPRDSVNQPQHF; cdr3_nt: TGTGCCAGCAGCCCCCGGGACAGTGTTAATCAGCCCCAGCATTTT; j_call: TRBJ1-5; d_call: TRBD1; v_call: TRBV7-9; clone_size: -
cdr3_aa: CASSLDPGGGVYGYTF; cdr3_nt: TGTGCCAGCAGCTTGGATCCTGGGGGGGGAGTCTATGGCTACACCTTC; j_call: TRBJ1-2; d_call: -; v_call: TRBV5-4; clone_size: -
cdr3_aa: CASSPLTIAGVTGELFF; cdr3_nt: TGTGCCAGCAGCCCTCTAACGATAGCGGGAGTGACCGGGGAGCTGTTTTTT; j_call: TRBJ2-2; d_call: TRBD2; v_call: TRBV7-9; clone_size: -
cdr3_aa: CASSPYGATTPDTF; cdr3_nt: TGTGCCAGCAGCCCTTATGGGGCGACAACGCCGGACACCTTC; j_call: TRBJ1-2; d_call: -; v_call: TRBV7-2; clone_size: -
cdr3_aa: CATSRGRQINSPLHF; cdr3_nt: TGTGCCACCAGCAGAGGCCGACAGATCAATTCACCCCTCCACTTT; j_call: TRBJ1-6; d_call: -; v_call: TRBV15; clone_size: -
cdr3_aa: CASRVEVGADEQYF; cdr3_nt: TGTGCCAGCAGGGTGGAGGTGGGGGCGGACGAGCAGTACTTC; j_call: TRBJ2-7; d_call: -; v_call: TRBV6-5; clone_size: -
cdr3_aa: CASTYRLTGELFF; cdr3_nt: TGTGCCTCGACCTACAGATTGACCGGGGAGCTGTTTTTT; j_call: TRBJ2-2; d_call: -; v_call: TRBV9; clone_size: -
cdr3_aa: CTSSQLIYQETQYF; cdr3_nt: TGCACCAGCAGCCAACTAATATACCAAGAGACCCAGTACTTC; j_call: TRBJ2-5; d_call: -; v_call: TRBV1; clone_size: -